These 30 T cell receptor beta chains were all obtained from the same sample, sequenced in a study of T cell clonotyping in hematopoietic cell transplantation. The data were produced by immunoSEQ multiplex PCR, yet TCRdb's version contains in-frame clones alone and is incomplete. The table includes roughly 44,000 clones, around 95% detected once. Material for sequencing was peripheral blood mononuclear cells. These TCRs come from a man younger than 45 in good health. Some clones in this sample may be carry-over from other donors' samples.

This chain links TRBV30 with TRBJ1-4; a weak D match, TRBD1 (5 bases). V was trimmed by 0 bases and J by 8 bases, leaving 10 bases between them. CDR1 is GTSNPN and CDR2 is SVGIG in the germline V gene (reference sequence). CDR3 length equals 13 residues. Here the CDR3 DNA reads TGTGCCTGGAGTGTAATCCCAGGGGAAAAACTGTTTTTT. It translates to CAWSVIPGEKLFF.

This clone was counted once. The CDR3 loop reads CASSIDPLPGGYTF. For the CDR3, the DNA is TGTGCCAGTAGTATAGATCCCCTTCCCGGTGGCTACACCTTC. The genes are TRBV19 and TRBJ1-2; D gene unclear. V lost 0 bases, J lost 7 bases, and 12 bases lay in between. Germline assignment: CDR1 LNHDA and CDR2 SQIVND (reference sequence). The CDR3 length is 14 residues.

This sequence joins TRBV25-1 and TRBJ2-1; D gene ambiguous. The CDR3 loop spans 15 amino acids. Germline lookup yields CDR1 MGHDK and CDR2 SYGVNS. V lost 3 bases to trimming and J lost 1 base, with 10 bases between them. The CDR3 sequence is CASSDLAFSYNEQFF. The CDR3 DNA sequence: TGTGCCAGCAGTGATCTGGCTTTTTCCTACAATGAGCAGTTCTTC.

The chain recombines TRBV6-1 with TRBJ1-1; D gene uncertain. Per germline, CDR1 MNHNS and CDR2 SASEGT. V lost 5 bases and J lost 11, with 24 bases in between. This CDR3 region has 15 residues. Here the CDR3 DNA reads TGTGCCAGCAGTCCTTACCGAAGTAGGGAAAGATATGCTTTCTTT. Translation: CASSPYRSRERYAFF.

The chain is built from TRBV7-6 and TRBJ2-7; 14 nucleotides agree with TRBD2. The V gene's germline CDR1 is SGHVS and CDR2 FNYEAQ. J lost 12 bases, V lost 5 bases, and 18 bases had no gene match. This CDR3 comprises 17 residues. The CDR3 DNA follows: TGTGCCAGCAGCCCACTCCCGGGACTAGCGGGAGTAAATTCCTGGTACTTC. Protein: CASSPLPGLAGVNSWYF.

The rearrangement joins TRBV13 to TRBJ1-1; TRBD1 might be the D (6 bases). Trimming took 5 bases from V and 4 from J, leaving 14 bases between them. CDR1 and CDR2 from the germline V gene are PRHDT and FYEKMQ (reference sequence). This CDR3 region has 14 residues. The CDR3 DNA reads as TGTGCCAGCAGCCCAACCCCCAGGGGCACTGAAGCTTTCTTT. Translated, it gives CASSPTPRGTEAFF.

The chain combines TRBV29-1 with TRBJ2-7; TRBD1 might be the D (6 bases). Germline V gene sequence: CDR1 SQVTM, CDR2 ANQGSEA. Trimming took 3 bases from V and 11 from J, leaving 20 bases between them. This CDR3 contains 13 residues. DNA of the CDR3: TGCAGCGTTGATACGACAGGCGATACTAAGGAGTACTTC. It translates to CSVDTTGDTKEYF.

The CDR3 sequence: CASSFGQSSSGNTIYF. CDR3 DNA sequence: TGCGCCAGCAGTTTCGGACAGTCGAGCTCTGGAAACACCATATATTTT. The chain employs TRBV5-1 and TRBJ1-3, with D possibly TRBD1 on 6 matching bases. Per germline, CDR1 SGHRS and CDR2 YFSETQ. This CDR3 has 16 amino acids. V was trimmed by 5 bases and J by 0 bases, leaving 15 bases between them.

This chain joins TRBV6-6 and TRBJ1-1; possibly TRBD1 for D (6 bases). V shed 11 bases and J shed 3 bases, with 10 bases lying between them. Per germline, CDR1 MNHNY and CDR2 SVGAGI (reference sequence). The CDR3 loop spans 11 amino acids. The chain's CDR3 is CAGRQDTEAFF. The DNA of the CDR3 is TGTGCCGGTCGACAGGACACTGAAGCTTTCTTT.

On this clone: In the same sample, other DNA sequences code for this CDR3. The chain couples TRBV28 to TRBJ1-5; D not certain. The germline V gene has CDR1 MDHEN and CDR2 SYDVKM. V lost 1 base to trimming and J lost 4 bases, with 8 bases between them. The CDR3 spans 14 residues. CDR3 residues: CASSLFGLNQPQHF. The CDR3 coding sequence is TGTGCCAGCAGTTTATTTGGGCTTAATCAGCCCCAGCATTTT.

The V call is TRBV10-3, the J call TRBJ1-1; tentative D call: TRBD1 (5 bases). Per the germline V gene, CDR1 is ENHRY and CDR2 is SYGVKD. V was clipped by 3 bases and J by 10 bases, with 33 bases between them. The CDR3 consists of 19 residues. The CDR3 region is CAISDGRGLKGIDQAGAFF. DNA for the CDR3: TGTGCCATCAGTGACGGTAGAGGGCTGAAGGGGATAGATCAGGCGGGAGCTTTCTTT.

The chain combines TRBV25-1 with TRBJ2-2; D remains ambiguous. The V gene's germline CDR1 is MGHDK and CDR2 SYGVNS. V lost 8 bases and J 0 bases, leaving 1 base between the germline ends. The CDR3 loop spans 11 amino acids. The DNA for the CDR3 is TGTGCCAGCGCGAACACCGGGGAGCTGTTTTTT. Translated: CASANTGELFF. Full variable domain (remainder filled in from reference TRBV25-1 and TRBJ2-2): EADIYQTPRYLVIGTGKKITLECSQTMGHDKMYWYQQDPGMELHLIHYSYGVNSTEKGDLSSESTVSRIRTEHFPLTLESARPSHTSQYLCASANTGELFFGEGSRLTVL.

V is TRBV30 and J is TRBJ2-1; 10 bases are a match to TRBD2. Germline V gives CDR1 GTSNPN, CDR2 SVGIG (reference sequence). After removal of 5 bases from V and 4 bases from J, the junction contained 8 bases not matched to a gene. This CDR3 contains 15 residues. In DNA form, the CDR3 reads TGTGCCTGGGCTAGCGGGAGCTCCTTTTACAATGAGCAGTTCTTC. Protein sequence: CAWASGSSFYNEQFF.

In DNA form, the CDR3 reads TGTGCCAGCAGCCCCGCGACTAGCGGGGGGCAGGAGACCCAGTACTTC. It specifies CASSPATSGGQETQYF. The J gene is TRBJ2-5, the V gene TRBV7-6; 13 bases agree with TRBD2. From germline, CDR1 is SGHVS and CDR2 FNYEAQ. The V segment lost 5 bases and the J segment 5 bases; nucleotides outside the gene matches: 8. There are 16 residues in the CDR3.

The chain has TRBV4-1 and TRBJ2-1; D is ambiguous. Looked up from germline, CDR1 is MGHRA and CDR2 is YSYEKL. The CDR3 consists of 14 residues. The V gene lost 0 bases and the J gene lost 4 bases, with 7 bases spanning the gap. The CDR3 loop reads CASSQDRSYNEQFF. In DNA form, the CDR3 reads TGCGCCAGCAGCCAAGATAGGTCTTACAATGAGCAGTTCTTC.

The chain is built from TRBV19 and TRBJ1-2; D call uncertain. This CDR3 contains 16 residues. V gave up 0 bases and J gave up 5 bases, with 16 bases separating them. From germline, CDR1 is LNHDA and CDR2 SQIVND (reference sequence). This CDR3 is CASSIDPGLSGYGYTF. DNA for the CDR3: TGTGCCAGTAGTATAGATCCGGGTCTTTCAGGATATGGCTACACCTTC.

CDR3 nucleotide sequence: TGTGCCACCAGCAGGGACAGAAGCTCTGGGGCCAACGTCCTGACTTTC. The encoded protein is CATSRDRSSGANVLTF. The chain links TRBV15 to TRBJ2-6; D may be TRBD1 (6 bases). The V gene lost 3 bases and the J gene lost 0 bases, with 9 bases spanning the gap. Germline V gene sequence: CDR1 LNHNV, CDR2 YYDKDF (reference sequence). This CDR3 is built from 16 residues.

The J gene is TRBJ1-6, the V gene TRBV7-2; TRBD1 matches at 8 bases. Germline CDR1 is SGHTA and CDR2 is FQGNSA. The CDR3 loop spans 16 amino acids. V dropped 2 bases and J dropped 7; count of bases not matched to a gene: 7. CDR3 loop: CASSLQLGQGNSPLHF. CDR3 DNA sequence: TGTGCCAGCAGCTTACAGTTAGGACAGGGAAATTCACCCCTCCACTTT. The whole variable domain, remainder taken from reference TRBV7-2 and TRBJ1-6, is GAGVSQSPSNKVTEKGKDVELRCDPISGHTALYWYRQSLGQGLEFLIYFQGNSAPDKSGLPSDRFSAERTGGSVSTLTIQRTQQEDSAVYLCASSLQLGQGNSPLHFGNGTRLTVT.

CDR3 DNA sequence: TGTGCCACCACGGGAAATGAAGATACGCAGTATTTT. Translated, it gives CATTGNEDTQYF. The chain combines TRBV2 with TRBJ2-3, with TRBD2 as a possible D gene (5 bases). The CDR3 extends over 12 amino acids. Germline V CDR1 and CDR2: SNHLY, FYNNEI. V lost 10 bases and J 5 bases, leaving 13 bases between the germline ends. Variable domain in full (rest from reference TRBV2 and TRBJ2-3): EPEVTQTPSHQVTQMGQEVILRCVPISNHLYFYWYRQILGQKVEFLVSFYNNEISEKSEIFDDQFSVERPDGSNFTLKIRSTKLEDSAMYFCATTGNEDTQYFGPGTRLTVL.

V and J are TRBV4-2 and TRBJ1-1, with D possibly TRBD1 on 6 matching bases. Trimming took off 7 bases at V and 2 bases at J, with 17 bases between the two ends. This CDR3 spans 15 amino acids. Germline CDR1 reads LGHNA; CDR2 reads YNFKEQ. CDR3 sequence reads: CASILSQGSNTEAFF. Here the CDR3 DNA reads TGTGCCAGCATCCTAAGCCAGGGGTCTAACACTGAAGCTTTCTTT.

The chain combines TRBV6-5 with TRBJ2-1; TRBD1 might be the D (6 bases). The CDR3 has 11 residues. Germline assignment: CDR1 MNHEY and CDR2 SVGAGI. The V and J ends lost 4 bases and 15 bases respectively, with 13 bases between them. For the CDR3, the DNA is TGTGCCAGCAGTTCGAACAGGGTTCTGTTCTTC. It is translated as CASSSNRVLFF.

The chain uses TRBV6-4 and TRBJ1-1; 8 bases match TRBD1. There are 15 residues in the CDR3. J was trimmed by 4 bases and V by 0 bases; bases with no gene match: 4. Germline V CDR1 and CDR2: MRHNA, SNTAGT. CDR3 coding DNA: TGTGCCAGCAGTGACTCGAATACAGGGGGCACTGAAGCTTTCTTT. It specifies CASSDSNTGGTEAFF.

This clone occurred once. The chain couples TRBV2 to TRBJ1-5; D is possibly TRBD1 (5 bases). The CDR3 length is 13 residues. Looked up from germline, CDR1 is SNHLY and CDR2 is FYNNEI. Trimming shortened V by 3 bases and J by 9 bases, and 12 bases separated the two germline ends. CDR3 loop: CASSDGGQRPQHF. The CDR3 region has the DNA TGTGCCAGCAGTGACGGCGGACAACGGCCCCAGCATTTT. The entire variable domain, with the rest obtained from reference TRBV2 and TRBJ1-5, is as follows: EPEVTQTPSHQVTQMGQEVILRCVPISNHLYFYWYRQILGQKVEFLVSFYNNEISEKSEIFDDQFSVERPDGSNFTLKIRSTKLEDSAMYFCASSDGGQRPQHFGDGTRLSIL.

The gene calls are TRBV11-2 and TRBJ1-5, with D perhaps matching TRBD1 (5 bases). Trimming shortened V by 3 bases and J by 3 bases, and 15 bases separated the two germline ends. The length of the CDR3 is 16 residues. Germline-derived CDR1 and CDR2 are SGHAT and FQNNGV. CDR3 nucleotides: TGTGCCAGCAGCTTGGGCTCCGGGACCTACAATCAGCCCCAGCATTTT. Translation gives CASSLGSGTYNQPQHF.

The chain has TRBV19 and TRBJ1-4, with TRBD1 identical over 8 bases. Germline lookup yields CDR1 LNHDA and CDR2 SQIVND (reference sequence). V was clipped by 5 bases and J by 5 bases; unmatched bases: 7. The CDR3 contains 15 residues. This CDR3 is CASSLRTGKNEKLFF. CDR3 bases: TGTGCCAGTAGTCTCAGGACAGGGAAAAATGAAAAACTGTTTTTT.

The CDR3 sequence: CASGRGDEAFF. The CDR3 nucleotides read TGTGCCAGCGGGCGGGGGGATGAAGCTTTCTTT. V gene TRBV6-5 combines with J gene TRBJ1-1, with D possibly being TRBD1 (5 bases). CDR3 length equals 11 residues. V was cut by 8 bases and J by 7 bases, with 11 bases left in between. CDR1 and CDR2 (germline): MNHEY, SVGAGI.

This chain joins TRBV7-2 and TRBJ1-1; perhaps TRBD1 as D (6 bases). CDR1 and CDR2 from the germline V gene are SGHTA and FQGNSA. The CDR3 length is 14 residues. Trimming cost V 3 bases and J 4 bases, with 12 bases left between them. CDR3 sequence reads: CASSFGGSSTEAFF. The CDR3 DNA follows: TGTGCCAGCAGCTTCGGGGGCTCGAGCACTGAAGCTTTCTTT.

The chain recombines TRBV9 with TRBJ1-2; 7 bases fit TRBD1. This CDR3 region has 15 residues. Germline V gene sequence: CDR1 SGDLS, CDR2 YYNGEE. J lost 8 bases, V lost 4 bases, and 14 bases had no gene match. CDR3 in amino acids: CASSPRPDRVPGYTF. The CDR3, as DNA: TGTGCCAGCAGCCCCAGACCAGACAGGGTACCCGGCTACACCTTC. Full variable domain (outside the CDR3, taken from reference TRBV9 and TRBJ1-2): DSGVTQTPKHLITATGQRVTLRCSPRSGDLSVYWYQQSLDQGLQFLIQYYNGEERAKGNILERFSAQQFPDLHSELNLSSLELGDSALYFCASSPRPDRVPGYTFGSGTRLTVV.

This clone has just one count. CDR3 sequence reads: CASSERLAGGPGETQYF. The DNA of the CDR3 is TGTGCCAGCAGCGAAAGACTAGCGGGAGGTCCCGGAGAGACCCAGTACTTC. The chain links TRBV7-2 to TRBJ2-5; 13 positions match TRBD2. The CDR3 spans 17 residues. V trimming: 5 bases; J trimming: 4 bases; junction bases outside the gene matches: 10. Germline V gene data show CDR1 as SGHTA and CDR2 as FQGNSA. Full variable domain (outside the CDR3, taken from reference TRBV7-2 and TRBJ2-5): GAGVSQSPSNKVTEKGKDVELRCDPISGHTALYWYRQSLGQGLEFLIYFQGNSAPDKSGLPSDRFSAERTGGSVSTLTIQRTQQEDSAVYLCASSERLAGGPGETQYFGPGTRLLVL.

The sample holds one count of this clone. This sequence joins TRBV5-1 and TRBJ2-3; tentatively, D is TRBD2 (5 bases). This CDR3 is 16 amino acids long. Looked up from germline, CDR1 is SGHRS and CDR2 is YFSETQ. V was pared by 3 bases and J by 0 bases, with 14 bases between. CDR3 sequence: CASSSLWRGSTDTQYF. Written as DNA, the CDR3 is TGCGCCAGCAGCTCCCTGTGGAGAGGGAGCACAGATACGCAGTATTTT.